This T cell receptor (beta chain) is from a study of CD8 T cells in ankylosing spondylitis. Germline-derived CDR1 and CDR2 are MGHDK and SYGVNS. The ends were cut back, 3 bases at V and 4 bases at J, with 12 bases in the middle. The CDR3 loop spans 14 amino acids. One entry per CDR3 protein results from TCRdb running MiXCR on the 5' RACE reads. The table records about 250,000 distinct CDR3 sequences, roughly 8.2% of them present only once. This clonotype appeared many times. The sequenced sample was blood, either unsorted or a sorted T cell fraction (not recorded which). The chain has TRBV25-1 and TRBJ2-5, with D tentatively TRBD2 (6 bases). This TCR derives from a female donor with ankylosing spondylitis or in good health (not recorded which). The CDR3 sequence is CASSEGGLSETQYF. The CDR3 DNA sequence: TGTGCCAGCAGTGAGGGGGGACTGTCAGAGACCCAGTACTTC. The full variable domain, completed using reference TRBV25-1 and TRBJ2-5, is EADIYQTPRYLVIGTGKKITLECSQTMGHDKMYWYQQDPGMELHLIHYSYGVNSTEKGDLSSESTVSRIRTEHFPLTLESARPSHTSQYLCASSEGGLSETQYFGPGTRLLVL.